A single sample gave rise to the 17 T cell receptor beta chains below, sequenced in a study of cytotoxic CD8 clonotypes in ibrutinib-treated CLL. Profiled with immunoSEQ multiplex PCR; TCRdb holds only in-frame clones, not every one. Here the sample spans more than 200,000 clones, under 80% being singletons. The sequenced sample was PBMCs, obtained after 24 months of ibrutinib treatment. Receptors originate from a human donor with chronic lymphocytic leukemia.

Written as DNA, the CDR3 is TGTGCCAGCAGTCCCGGTAGGCCCCAGCATTTT. Residues: CASSPGRPQHF. The chain has TRBV28 and TRBJ1-5; no clear D. The germline CDR1 and CDR2 sequences are MDHEN and SYDVKM. The V gene lost 5 bases and the J gene lost 9 bases, with 8 bases spanning the gap. The length of the CDR3 is 11 residues. Looking up the rest from reference TRBV28 and TRBJ1-5 gives the full variable domain: DVKVTQSSRYLVKRTGEKVFLECVQDMDHENMFWYRQDPGLGLRLIYFSYDVKMKEKGDIPEGYSVSREKKERFSLILESASTNQTSMYLCASSPGRPQHFGDGTRLSIL.

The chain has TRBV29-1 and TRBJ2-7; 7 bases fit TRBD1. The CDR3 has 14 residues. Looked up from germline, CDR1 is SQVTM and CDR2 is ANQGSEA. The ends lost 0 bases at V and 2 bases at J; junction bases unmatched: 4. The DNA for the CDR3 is TGCAGCGTTGAAGAGGGACAGCCGACCTACGAGCAGTACTTC. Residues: CSVEEGQPTYEQYF.

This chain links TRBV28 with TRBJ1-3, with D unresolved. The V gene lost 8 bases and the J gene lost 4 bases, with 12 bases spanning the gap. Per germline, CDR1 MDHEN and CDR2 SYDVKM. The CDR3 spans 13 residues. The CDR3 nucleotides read TGTGCCAGCTACCTAAAGCAAGGAAACACCATATATTTT. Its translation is CASYLKQGNTIYF.

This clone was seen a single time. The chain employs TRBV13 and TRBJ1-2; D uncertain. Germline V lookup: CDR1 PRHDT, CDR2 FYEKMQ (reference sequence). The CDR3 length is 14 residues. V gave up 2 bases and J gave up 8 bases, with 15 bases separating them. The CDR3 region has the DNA TGTGCCAGCAGCTTAATGGGGTCAGCTCTCGGCTACACCTTC. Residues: CASSLMGSALGYTF.

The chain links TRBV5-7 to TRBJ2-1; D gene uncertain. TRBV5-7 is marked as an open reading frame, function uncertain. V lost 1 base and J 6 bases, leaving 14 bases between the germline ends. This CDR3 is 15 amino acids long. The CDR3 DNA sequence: TGTGCCAGCAGCTTGTACACGGCCCGCTGCAATGAGCAGTTCTTC. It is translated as CASSLYTARCNEQFF.

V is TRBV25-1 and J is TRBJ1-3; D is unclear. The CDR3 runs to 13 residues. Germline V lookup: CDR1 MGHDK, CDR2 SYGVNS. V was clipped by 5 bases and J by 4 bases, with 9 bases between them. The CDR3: CASSLFSGNTIYF. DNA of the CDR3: TGTGCCAGCAGTTTATTCTCCGGAAACACCATATATTTT.

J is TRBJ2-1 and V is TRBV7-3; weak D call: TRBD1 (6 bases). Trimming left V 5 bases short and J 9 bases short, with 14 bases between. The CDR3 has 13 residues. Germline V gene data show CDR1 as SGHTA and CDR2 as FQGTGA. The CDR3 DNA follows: TGTGCCAGCAGCAAGACAGGCTATAGTGAGCAGTTCTTC. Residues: CASSKTGYSEQFF.

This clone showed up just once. The CDR3, as DNA: TGTGCCAGCAGTTCCGACTGGGGGGCTGGCGAGCAGTACTTC. It specifies CASSSDWGAGEQYF. This rearrangement joins TRBV27 to TRBJ2-7; D tentatively reads TRBD1 or TRBD2 (6 bases each). CDR3 length equals 14 residues. The germline CDR1 and CDR2 sequences are MNHEY and SMNVEV (reference sequence). The V gene lost 4 bases and the J gene lost 6 bases, with 16 bases spanning the gap.

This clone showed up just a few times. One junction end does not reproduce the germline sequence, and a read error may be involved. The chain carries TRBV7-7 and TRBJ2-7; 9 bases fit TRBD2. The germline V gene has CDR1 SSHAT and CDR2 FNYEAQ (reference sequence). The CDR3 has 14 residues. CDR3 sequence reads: CASSLRLAGNEQYF. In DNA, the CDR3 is TGTGCTAGCAGCTTACGCCTAGCGGGAAACGAGCAGTACTTC. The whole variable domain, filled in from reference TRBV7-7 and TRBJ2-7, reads GAGVSQSPRYKVTKRGQDVTLRCDPISSHATLYWYQQALGQGPEFLTYFNYEAQPDKSGLPSDRFSAERPEGSISTLTIQRTEQRDSAMYRCASSLRLAGNEQYFGPGTRLTVT.

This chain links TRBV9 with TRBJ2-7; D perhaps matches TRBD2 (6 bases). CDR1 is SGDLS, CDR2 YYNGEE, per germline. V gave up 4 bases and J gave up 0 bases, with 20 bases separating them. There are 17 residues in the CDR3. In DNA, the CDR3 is TGTGCCAGCAGCTTTTCTCCATCGGGAGACGGCTCCTACGAGCAGTACTTC. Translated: CASSFSPSGDGSYEQYF.

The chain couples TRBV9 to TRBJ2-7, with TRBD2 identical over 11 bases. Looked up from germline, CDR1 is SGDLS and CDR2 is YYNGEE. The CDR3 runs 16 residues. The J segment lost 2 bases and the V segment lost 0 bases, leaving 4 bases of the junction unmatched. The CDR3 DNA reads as TGTGCCAGCAGCGTAGACAGACTAGCGGGGCCCTACGAGCAGTACTTC. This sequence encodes CASSVDRLAGPYEQYF.

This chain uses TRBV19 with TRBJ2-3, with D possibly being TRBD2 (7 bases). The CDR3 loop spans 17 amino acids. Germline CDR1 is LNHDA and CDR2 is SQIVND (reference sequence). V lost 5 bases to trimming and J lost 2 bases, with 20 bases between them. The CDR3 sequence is CASSRPWGGRATDTQYF. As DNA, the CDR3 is TGTGCCAGTAGTCGACCCTGGGGGGGGCGGGCCACAGATACGCAGTATTTT.

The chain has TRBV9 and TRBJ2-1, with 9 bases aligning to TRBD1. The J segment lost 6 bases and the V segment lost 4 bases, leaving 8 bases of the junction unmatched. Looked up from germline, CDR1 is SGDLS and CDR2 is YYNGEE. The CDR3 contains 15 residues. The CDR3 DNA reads TGTGCCAGCAGCTCAGAGGGGACAGGGAGCAATGAGCAGTTCTTC. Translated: CASSSEGTGSNEQFF.

This CDR3 reads CASKWTSGHNEQFF. The CDR3 DNA follows: TGTGCCAGCAAGTGGACTAGCGGACACAATGAGCAGTTCTTC. This sequence joins TRBV27 and TRBJ2-1, with 10 nucleotides matching TRBD2. Trimming took 7 bases from V and 5 from J; bases not matched to a gene: 5. CDR3 length: 14 residues. Per germline, CDR1 MNHEY and CDR2 SMNVEV (reference sequence).

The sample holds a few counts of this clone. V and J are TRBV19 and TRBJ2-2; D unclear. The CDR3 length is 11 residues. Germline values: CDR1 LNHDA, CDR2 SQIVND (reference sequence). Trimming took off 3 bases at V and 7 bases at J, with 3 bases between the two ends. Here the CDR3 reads CASSIGGELFF. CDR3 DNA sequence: TGTGCCAGTAGTATCGGCGGGGAGCTGTTTTTT.

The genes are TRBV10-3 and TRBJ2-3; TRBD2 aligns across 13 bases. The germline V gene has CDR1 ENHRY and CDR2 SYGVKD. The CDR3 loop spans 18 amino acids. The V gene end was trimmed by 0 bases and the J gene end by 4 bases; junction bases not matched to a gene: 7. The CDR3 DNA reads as TGTGCCATCAGTGAGTCGACGACTAGCGGGAGGATCTCAGATACGCAGTATTTT. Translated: CAISESTTSGRISDTQYF.

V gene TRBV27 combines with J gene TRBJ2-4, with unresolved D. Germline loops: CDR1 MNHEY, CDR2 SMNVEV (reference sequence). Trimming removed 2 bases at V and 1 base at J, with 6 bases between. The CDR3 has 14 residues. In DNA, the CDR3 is TGTGCCAGCAGTTTAGGTGGGGCCAAAAACATTCAGTACTTC. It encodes CASSLGGAKNIQYF.